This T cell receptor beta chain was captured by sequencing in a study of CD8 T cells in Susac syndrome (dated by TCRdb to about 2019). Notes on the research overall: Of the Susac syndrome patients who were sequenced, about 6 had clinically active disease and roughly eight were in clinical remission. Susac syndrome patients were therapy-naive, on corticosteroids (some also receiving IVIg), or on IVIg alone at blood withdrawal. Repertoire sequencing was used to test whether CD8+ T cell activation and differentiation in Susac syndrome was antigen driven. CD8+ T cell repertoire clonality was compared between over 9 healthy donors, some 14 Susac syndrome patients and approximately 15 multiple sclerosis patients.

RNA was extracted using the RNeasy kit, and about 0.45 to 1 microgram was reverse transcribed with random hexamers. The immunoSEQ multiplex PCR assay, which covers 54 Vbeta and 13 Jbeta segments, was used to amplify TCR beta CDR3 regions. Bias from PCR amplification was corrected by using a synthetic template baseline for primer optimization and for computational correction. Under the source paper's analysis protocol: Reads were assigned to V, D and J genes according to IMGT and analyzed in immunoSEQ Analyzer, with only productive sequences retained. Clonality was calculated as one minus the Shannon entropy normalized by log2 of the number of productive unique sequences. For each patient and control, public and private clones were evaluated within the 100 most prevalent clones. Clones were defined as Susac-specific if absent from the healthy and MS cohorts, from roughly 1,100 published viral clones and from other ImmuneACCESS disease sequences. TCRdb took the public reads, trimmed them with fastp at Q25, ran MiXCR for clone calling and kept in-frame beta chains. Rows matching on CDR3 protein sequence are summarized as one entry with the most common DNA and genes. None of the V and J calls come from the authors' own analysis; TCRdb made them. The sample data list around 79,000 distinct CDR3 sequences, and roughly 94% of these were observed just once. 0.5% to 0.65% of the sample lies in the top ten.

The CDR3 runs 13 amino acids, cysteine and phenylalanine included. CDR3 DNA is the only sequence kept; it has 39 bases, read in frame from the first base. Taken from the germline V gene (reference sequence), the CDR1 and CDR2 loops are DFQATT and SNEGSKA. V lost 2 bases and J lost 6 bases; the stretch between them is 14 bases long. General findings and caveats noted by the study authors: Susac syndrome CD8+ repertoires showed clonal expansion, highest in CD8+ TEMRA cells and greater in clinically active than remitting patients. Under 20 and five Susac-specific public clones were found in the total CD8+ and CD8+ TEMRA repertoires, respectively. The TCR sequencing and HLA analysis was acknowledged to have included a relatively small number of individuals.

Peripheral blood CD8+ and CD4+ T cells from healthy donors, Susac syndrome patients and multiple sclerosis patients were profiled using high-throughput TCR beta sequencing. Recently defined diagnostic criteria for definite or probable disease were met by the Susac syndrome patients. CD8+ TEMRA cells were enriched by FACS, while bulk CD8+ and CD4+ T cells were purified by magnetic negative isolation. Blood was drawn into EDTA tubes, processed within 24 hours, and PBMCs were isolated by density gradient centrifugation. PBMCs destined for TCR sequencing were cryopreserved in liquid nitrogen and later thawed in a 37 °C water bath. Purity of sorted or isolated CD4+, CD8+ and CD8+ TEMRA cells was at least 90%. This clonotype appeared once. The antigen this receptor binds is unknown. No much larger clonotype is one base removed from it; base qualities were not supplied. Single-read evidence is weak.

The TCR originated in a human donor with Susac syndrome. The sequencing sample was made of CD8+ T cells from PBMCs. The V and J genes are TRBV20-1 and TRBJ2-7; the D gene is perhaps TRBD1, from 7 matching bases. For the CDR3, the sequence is CSARPRGESEQYF. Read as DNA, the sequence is TGCAGTGCTAGACCCAGGGGGGAAAGCGAGCAGTACTTC.